This TCR beta chain was sequenced during a study of CD8 T cells in ankylosing spondylitis. General observations from the study: According to the report, clones linked to the disease were significantly enriched in matched synovial fluid samples taken from ankylosing spondylitis patients. Earlier studies detected some motif variants in reactive arthritis synovial fluid and blood. Blood of patients with ankylosing spondylitis appeared to be characterized by a TCR beta motif of eight or nine highly homologous variants. Disease-linked clones proved CD8+ and comparatively uncommon in peripheral blood.

J gave up 3 bases and V 4 bases, and 4 bases lay outside the gene matches. Germline CDR1 SGDLS, CDR2 YYNGEE. CDR3 length: 15 residues. In this sample, this clonotype is medium-sized (0.01 to 0.1%). Its antigen is unknown. TCRdb called the 5' RACE reads again in MiXCR, with one record for every CDR3 protein. The sample lists tens of thousands of distinct CDR3 sequences; around 2.5% were seen once. This chain joins TRBV9 and TRBJ2-7; TRBD2 aligns across 13 bases. This TCR came from a female donor with ankylosing spondylitis or in good health (not recorded which). Specimen: blood, either unsorted or a sorted T cell fraction (not recorded which). CDR3 nucleotides: TGTGCCAGCAGCAAACTAGCGGGAGGGATCTACGAGCAGTACTTC. It translates to CASSKLAGGIYEQYF.